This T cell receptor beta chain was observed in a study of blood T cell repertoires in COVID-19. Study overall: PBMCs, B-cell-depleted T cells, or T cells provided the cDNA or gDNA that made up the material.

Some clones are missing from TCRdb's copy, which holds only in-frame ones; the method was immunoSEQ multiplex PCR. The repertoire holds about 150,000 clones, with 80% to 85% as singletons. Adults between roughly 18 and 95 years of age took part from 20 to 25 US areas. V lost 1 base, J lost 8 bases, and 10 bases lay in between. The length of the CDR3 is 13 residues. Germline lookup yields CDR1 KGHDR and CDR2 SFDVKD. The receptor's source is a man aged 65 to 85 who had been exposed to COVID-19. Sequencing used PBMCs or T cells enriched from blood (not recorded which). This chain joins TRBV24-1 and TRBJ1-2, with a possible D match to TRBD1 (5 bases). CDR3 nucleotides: TGTGCCACCAGTGATTTTTCAGGGATGGGCTACACCTTC. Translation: CATSDFSGMGYTF.